Listed below are T cell receptor beta chains from one sample, sequenced in a study of blood T cell repertoires in COVID-19. Assay: immunoSEQ multiplex PCR; the TCRdb copy retains only in-frame clones and omits some. The data hold nearly 350,000 clones, with 88% observed a single time. Input material: peripheral blood. The receptors were sampled from a woman in her 70s with COVID-19, enrolled during active disease. Both conserved end residues are part of each CDR3. Fields, in order: clone size, D gene, V gene, J gene, CDR3 protein, CDR3 DNA. A D gene is named only where the DNA matches it firmly. Size is stated for part of the rows, as once, few or many counts, or as a class when the clone is expanded.

clone size: -
D gene: -
V gene: TRBV2
J gene: TRBJ1-1
CDR3 protein: CASTLTGNTEAFF
CDR3 DNA: TGTGCCAGCACTCTAACAGGGAACACTGAAGCTTTCTTT

clone size: -
D gene: TRBD1
V gene: TRBV19
J gene: TRBJ1-5
CDR3 protein: CASSETQGSNQPQHF
CDR3 DNA: TGTGCCAGTAGTGAAACACAGGGGAGCAATCAGCCCCAGCATTTT

clone size: -
D gene: TRBD1
V gene: TRBV28
J gene: TRBJ1-5
CDR3 protein: CASTPWTGYDNQPQHF
CDR3 DNA: TGTGCCAGCACCCCCTGGACAGGGTATGACAATCAGCCCCAGCATTTT

clone size: -
D gene: -
V gene: TRBV12-5
J gene: TRBJ1-2
CDR3 protein: CASGTGQYYGYTF
CDR3 DNA: TGTGCTAGTGGGACTGGACAGTACTATGGCTACACCTTC

clone size: once
D gene: -
V gene: TRBV19
J gene: TRBJ2-5
CDR3 protein: CASSRVSRETQYF
CDR3 DNA: TGTGCCAGTAGTCGGGTCAGCCGGGAGACCCAGTACTTC

clone size: few
D gene: TRBD1
V gene: TRBV10-3
J gene: TRBJ2-3
CDR3 protein: CAIKETGGIDTQYF
CDR3 DNA: TGTGCCATCAAAGAGACAGGGGGCATAGATACGCAGTATTTT

clone size: -
D gene: TRBD1
V gene: TRBV10-3
J gene: TRBJ1-1
CDR3 protein: CAIKQGDTEAFF
CDR3 DNA: TGTGCCATCAAACAGGGGGACACTGAAGCTTTCTTT

clone size: -
D gene: -
V gene: TRBV30
J gene: TRBJ1-1
CDR3 protein: CAWSVGGETEAFF
CDR3 DNA: TGTGCCTGGAGTGTGGGGGGGGAAACTGAAGCTTTCTTT

clone size: -
D gene: -
V gene: TRBV28
J gene: TRBJ2-7
CDR3 protein: CASGVGGWTYEQYF
CDR3 DNA: TGTGCCAGCGGGGTTGGGGGGTGGACCTACGAGCAGTACTTC

clone size: -
D gene: -
V gene: TRBV5-1
J gene: TRBJ1-6
CDR3 protein: CASSLEAGPANSPLHF
CDR3 DNA: TGCGCCAGCAGCTTGGAGGCGGGGCCCGCAAATTCACCCCTCCACTTT

clone size: -
D gene: -
V gene: TRBV10-1
J gene: TRBJ2-3
CDR3 protein: CASSENGPTDTQYF
CDR3 DNA: TGCGCCAGCAGTGAAAATGGGCCCACAGATACGCAGTATTTT

clone size: -
D gene: -
V gene: TRBV7-2
J gene: TRBJ2-7
CDR3 protein: CASSPIRGSYEQYF
CDR3 DNA: TGTGCCAGCAGCCCCATACGAGGGTCCTACGAGCAGTACTTC

clone size: -
D gene: TRBD1
V gene: TRBV28
J gene: TRBJ1-3
CDR3 protein: CASSGGTGTGNTIYF
CDR3 DNA: TGTGCCAGCAGTGGGGGGACAGGGACTGGAAACACCATATATTTT

clone size: -
D gene: TRBD2
V gene: TRBV28
J gene: TRBJ2-3
CDR3 protein: CASSSGTSYTDTQYF
CDR3 DNA: TGTGCCAGCAGTTCAGGGACTAGCTACACAGATACGCAGTATTTT

clone size: -
D gene: -
V gene: TRBV21-1
J gene: TRBJ1-5
CDR3 protein: CASSKAVRDYSNQPQHF
CDR3 DNA: TGTGCCAGCAGCAAAGCGGTTAGGGACTATAGCAATCAGCCCCAGCATTTT

clone size: -
D gene: TRBD1
V gene: TRBV5-1
J gene: TRBJ1-4
CDR3 protein: CASSLEGGVSNEKLFF
CDR3 DNA: TGCGCCAGCAGCTTGGAAGGGGGCGTCTCGAATGAAAAACTGTTTTTT

clone size: -
D gene: -
V gene: TRBV3-1/TRBV3-2
J gene: TRBJ2-5
CDR3 protein: CASSQDAGIQETQYF
CDR3 DNA: TGTGCCAGCAGCCAAGATGCAGGTATACAAGAGACCCAGTACTTC

clone size: -
D gene: TRBD1
V gene: TRBV24-1
J gene: TRBJ2-7
CDR3 protein: CATSDSRQGYEQYF
CDR3 DNA: TGTGCCACCAGTGACTCCAGACAGGGTTACGAGCAGTACTTC

clone size: -
D gene: TRBD1
V gene: TRBV29-1
J gene: TRBJ2-7
CDR3 protein: CSVLRDRVSEQYF
CDR3 DNA: TGCAGCGTTTTGCGGGACAGGGTATCCGAGCAGTACTTC

clone size: -
D gene: -
V gene: TRBV27
J gene: TRBJ1-5
CDR3 protein: CASTRQGNSNQPQHF
CDR3 DNA: TGTGCCAGCACCAGGCAGGGTAATAGCAATCAGCCCCAGCATTTT

clone size: -
D gene: -
V gene: TRBV11-2
J gene: TRBJ1-6
CDR3 protein: CASSAGQRHNSPLHF
CDR3 DNA: TGTGCCAGCAGCGCCGGACAGAGACATAATTCACCCCTCCACTTT

clone size: -
D gene: -
V gene: TRBV5-8
J gene: TRBJ1-1
CDR3 protein: CASSLAITGEAFF
CDR3 DNA: TGTGCCAGCAGCTTGGCCATCACAGGGGAAGCTTTCTTT

clone size: -
D gene: TRBD1
V gene: TRBV27
J gene: TRBJ1-1
CDR3 protein: CASSVGQANTEAFF
CDR3 DNA: TGTGCCAGCAGTGTGGGACAGGCGAACACTGAAGCTTTCTTT

clone size: -
D gene: TRBD2
V gene: TRBV5-1
J gene: TRBJ2-7
CDR3 protein: CASSLPRLGAGRNEQYF
CDR3 DNA: TGCGCCAGCAGCTTGCCCCGGCTGGGAGCGGGGCGGAACGAGCAGTACTTC

clone size: -
D gene: -
V gene: TRBV20-1
J gene: TRBJ2-7
CDR3 protein: CSAYTGFEQYF
CDR3 DNA: TGCAGTGCTTATACAGGGTTCGAGCAGTACTTC

clone size: -
D gene: TRBD1
V gene: TRBV2
J gene: TRBJ1-1
CDR3 protein: CASSVPRMRTGKGEAFF
CDR3 DNA: TGTGCCAGCAGTGTCCCTCGCATGAGGACAGGGAAAGGTGAAGCTTTCTTT

clone size: -
D gene: TRBD1
V gene: TRBV10-3
J gene: TRBJ2-3
CDR3 protein: CAISWTGLDTQYF
CDR3 DNA: TGTGCCATCAGCTGGACAGGGTTGGATACGCAGTATTTT

clone size: once
D gene: TRBD1
V gene: TRBV6-5
J gene: TRBJ2-7
CDR3 protein: CASSYNRGYEQYF
CDR3 DNA: TGTGCCAGCAGTTACAACAGGGGTTACGAGCAGTACTTC

clone size: -
D gene: -
V gene: TRBV4-2
J gene: TRBJ2-7
CDR3 protein: CASSVDRRGYEQYF
CDR3 DNA: TGTGCCAGCAGCGTTGACAGGAGAGGCTACGAGCAGTACTTC

clone size: few
D gene: TRBD1
V gene: TRBV28
J gene: TRBJ1-1
CDR3 protein: CASSSGQGAHTEAFF
CDR3 DNA: TGTGCCAGCAGTTCTGGACAGGGGGCGCACACTGAAGCTTTCTTT

clone size: -
D gene: TRBD1
V gene: TRBV6-1
J gene: TRBJ1-3
CDR3 protein: CASSVYQGAEGNTIYF
CDR3 DNA: TGTGCCAGCAGTGTATATCAGGGGGCAGAAGGAAACACCATATATTTT

clone size: -
D gene: TRBD1
V gene: TRBV6-6
J gene: TRBJ1-3
CDR3 protein: CASRPDRVSGNTIYF
CDR3 DNA: TGTGCCAGCAGACCCGACAGGGTATCTGGAAACACCATATATTTT

clone size: -
D gene: TRBD1
V gene: TRBV19
J gene: TRBJ2-7
CDR3 protein: CASSATTGAREQYF
CDR3 DNA: TGTGCCAGTAGTGCCACTACAGGGGCGAGGGAGCAGTACTTC

clone size: -
D gene: TRBD2
V gene: TRBV4-2
J gene: TRBJ2-3
CDR3 protein: CASSQDLMSGAGDTQYF
CDR3 DNA: TGTGCCAGCAGCCAAGATCTTATGAGCGGGGCAGGAGATACGCAGTATTTT

clone size: -
D gene: -
V gene: TRBV23-1
J gene: TRBJ1-2
CDR3 protein: CANRRKNYGYTF
CDR3 DNA: TGCGCCAACAGGCGGAAGAACTATGGCTACACCTTC

clone size: -
D gene: -
V gene: TRBV27
J gene: TRBJ1-2
CDR3 protein: CASSPTGDSLYGYTF
CDR3 DNA: TGTGCCAGCAGTCCAACCGGAGACAGCCTCTATGGCTACACCTTC

clone size: -
D gene: -
V gene: TRBV6-6
J gene: TRBJ2-1
CDR3 protein: CASSYSPGGYNEQFF
CDR3 DNA: TGTGCCAGCAGTTACTCGCCAGGGGGGTACAATGAGCAGTTCTTC

clone size: -
D gene: TRBD1
V gene: TRBV2
J gene: TRBJ1-5
CDR3 protein: CASSNRGGDQPQHF
CDR3 DNA: TGTGCCAGCAGTAACAGGGGTGGCGATCAGCCCCAGCATTTT

clone size: -
D gene: -
V gene: TRBV2
J gene: TRBJ1-2
CDR3 protein: CASSLSDYGYTF
CDR3 DNA: TGTGCCAGCAGTCTCTCTGACTATGGCTACACCTTC

clone size: -
D gene: -
V gene: TRBV29-1
J gene: TRBJ1-5
CDR3 protein: CSVLRGTEPQHF
CDR3 DNA: TGCAGCGTACTGAGGGGGACCGAGCCCCAGCATTTT

clone size: -
D gene: -
V gene: TRBV2
J gene: TRBJ1-1
CDR3 protein: CASSVPKGDTEAFF
CDR3 DNA: TGTGCCAGCAGTGTACCTAAGGGAGACACTGAAGCTTTCTTT

clone size: once
D gene: -
V gene: TRBV27
J gene: TRBJ2-5
CDR3 protein: CASSLQGPYQETQYF
CDR3 DNA: TGTGCCAGCAGTTTACAGGGGCCCTACCAAGAGACCCAGTACTTC